Below are 11 T cell receptor beta chains sequenced from a single sample in a study of T cells in Graves' hyperthyroidism and ophthalmopathy. Researchers amplified the TCR beta CDR3 regions from RNA transcripts. A first-round RT-PCR of the TCR CDR3 used the HTBI primer set. TCRdb redid the calling of the multiplex PCR reads with MiXCR, one entry per CDR3 protein. The data contain about 510,000 distinct CDR3 sequences, around 15% of them singletons. Sample: blood. The receptors originated from a woman aged 40 to 50 with Graves' hyperthyroidism.

The rearrangement joins TRBV5-1 to TRBJ2-5; maybe TRBD1 (6 bases). Germline V gene lookup returns CDR1 SGHRS and CDR2 YFSETQ. The CDR3 extends over 14 amino acids. The V gene lost 4 bases and the J gene lost 2 bases, with 12 bases spanning the gap. The CDR3 spells CASSPQTGQETQYF. The CDR3 DNA is TGCGCCAGCAGCCCTCAGACAGGTCAAGAGACCCAGTACTTC.

The chain uses TRBV13 and TRBJ2-7; D may be TRBD2 (5 bases). Per the germline V gene, CDR1 is PRHDT and CDR2 is FYEKMQ (reference sequence). Trimming shortened V by 3 bases and J by 6 bases, and 12 bases separated the two germline ends. This CDR3 contains 13 residues. CDR3 nucleotide sequence: TGTGCCAGCAGCTTGGTAGTGGGAGTCGAGCAGTACTTC. It encodes CASSLVVGVEQYF.

This clonotype was seen at least ten times. V is TRBV5-1 and J is TRBJ2-3, with D hard to call. CDR1 is SGHRS and CDR2 is YFSETQ in the germline V gene. The CDR3 is 15 amino acids. V was trimmed by 2 bases and J by 4 bases, leaving 14 bases between them. CDR3 residues: CASSFAQRGSDTQYF. The CDR3 DNA follows: TGCGCCAGCAGCTTTGCCCAACGCGGTTCAGATACGCAGTATTTT.

In its sample, this clonotype was seen many times. The genes are TRBV28 and TRBJ2-5, with a possible D match to TRBD1 (5 bases). CDR1 MDHEN and CDR2 SYDVKM come from the germline V gene. With 4 bases removed from V and 2 bases from J, the gap between germline ends came to 11 bases. The CDR3 is made up of 14 amino acids. The CDR3 is CASSSRQLQETQYF. The DNA of the CDR3 is TGTGCCAGCAGTTCCCGACAGCTTCAAGAGACCCAGTACTTC.

This clonotype was detected ten times or more. The chain combines TRBV12-3 or TRBV12-4 with TRBJ2-5; D may be TRBD1 (6 bases). With 0 bases removed from V and 1 base from J, the gap between germline ends came to 12 bases. This CDR3 has 16 residues. Written as DNA, the CDR3 is TGTGCCAGCAGTTTAGCCCCCGGACAGTTCCAAGAGACCCAGTACTTC. Translating gives CASSLAPGQFQETQYF.

In this sample, this clonotype turned up many times. The CDR3 nucleotides are TGTGCCAGCAGACGAGAGGCAAACACTGAAGCTTTCTTT. Protein: CASRREANTEAFF. This chain joins TRBV6-1 and TRBJ1-1; D is unclear. This CDR3 is 13 amino acids long. Germline loops: CDR1 MNHNS, CDR2 SASEGT. V shed 6 bases and J shed 2 bases, with 10 bases lying between them.

Of note for this clonotype: This may be a read error, as it is one base from a much larger clone. The CDR3 end shows no conserved phenylalanine or tryptophan, and so a read error is likely. This rearrangement joins TRBV5-1 to TRBJ2-5, with D possibly matching TRBD1 (6 bases). The ends were cut back, 7 bases at V and 3 bases at J, with 13 bases in the middle. Germline CDR1 and CDR2: SGHRS and YFSETQ. The CDR3 loop spans 13 amino acids. CDR3 in DNA: TGCGCCAGCCAGCCTTGGACAGAAGAGACCCAGTACTCC. Its protein is CASQPWTEETQYS.

This clonotype was counted many times. The chain joins TRBV5-1 to TRBJ2-3; unclear D gene. The V gene lost 0 bases and the J gene lost 3 bases, with 8 bases spanning the gap. The V gene's germline CDR1 is SGHRS and CDR2 YFSETQ. The CDR3 has 14 residues. For the CDR3, the DNA is TGCGCCAGCAGCTTGGCCTCGAGGACAGATACGCAGTATTTT. Encoded protein: CASSLASRTDTQYF.

This clonotype was seen a few times. V gene TRBV6-1 combines with J gene TRBJ2-7, with 7 bases matching TRBD1. Germline V CDR1 and CDR2: MNHNS, SASEGT. J was trimmed by 3 bases and V by 8 bases; bases with no gene match: 10. This CDR3 comprises 14 residues. CDR3 in amino acids: CASRNPQGVYEQYF. DNA for the CDR3: TGTGCCAGCCGGAACCCCCAGGGGGTCTACGAGCAGTACTTC.

This clonotype was found a few times. The chain links TRBV4-2 to TRBJ2-1; the D is unclear. Trimming cost V 0 bases and J 6 bases, with 12 bases left between them. Germline V gene sequence: CDR1 LGHNA, CDR2 YNFKEQ. The CDR3 is 15 residues long. CDR3 amino acids: CASSQDLYLGNEQFF. CDR3 bases: TGTGCCAGCAGCCAAGATCTATATTTGGGCAATGAGCAGTTCTTC.

Regarding this clonotype: This may come from a read error, since a much larger clone is one base off. This CDR3 is CVSSPSQVNNEQFF. The CDR3 bases are TGTGTCAGCTCACCAAGCCAGGTTAACAATGAGCAGTTCTTC. The V call is TRBV18, the J call TRBJ2-1; D ambiguous. The CDR3 sequence is 14 residues long. The germline gives CDR1 KGHSH, CDR2 LQKENI.